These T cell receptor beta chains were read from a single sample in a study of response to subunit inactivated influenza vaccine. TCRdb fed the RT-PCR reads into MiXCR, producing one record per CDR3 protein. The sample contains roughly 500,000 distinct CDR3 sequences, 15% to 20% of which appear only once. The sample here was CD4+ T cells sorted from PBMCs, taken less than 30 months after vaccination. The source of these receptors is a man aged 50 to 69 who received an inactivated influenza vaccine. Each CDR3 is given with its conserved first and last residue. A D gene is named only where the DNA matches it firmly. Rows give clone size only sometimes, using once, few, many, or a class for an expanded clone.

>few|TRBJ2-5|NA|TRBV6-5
TGTGCCAGCAGTTACTCGCAGGGAATAGTTGTAGAGACCCAGTACTTC
CASSYSQGIVVETQYF
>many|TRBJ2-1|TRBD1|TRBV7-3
TGTGCCAGCAGCTTACAGGGGGCGTTTTACAATGAGCAGTTCTTC
CASSLQGAFYNEQFF
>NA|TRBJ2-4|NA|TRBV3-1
TGTGCCAGCAGCCAAACCGACAGCAGCAACAACATTCAGTACTTC
CASSQTDSSNNIQYF
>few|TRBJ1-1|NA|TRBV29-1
TGCAGCGGGGGGGAGACGAACACTGAAGCTTTCTTT
CSGGETNTEAFF
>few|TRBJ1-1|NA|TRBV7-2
TGTGCCAGCAGTCGAAGTATGTCGGACGGTGAAGCTTTCTTT
CASSRSMSDGEAFF
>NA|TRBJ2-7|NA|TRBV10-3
TGTGCCATCAGATCCCGGGACGAGCAGTACTTC
CAIRSRDEQYF
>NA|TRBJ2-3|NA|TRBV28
TGTGCCAGCAGTACCCCGAGGGGGGTGAGCACAGATACGCAGTATTTT
CASSTPRGVSTDTQYF
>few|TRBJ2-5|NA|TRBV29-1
TGCAGCGTGACCAACCAAGAGACCCAGTACTTC
CSVTNQETQYF
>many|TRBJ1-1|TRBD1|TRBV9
TGTGCCAGCAGCGTATCCCCGGGACAGGGCGCTGAAGCTTTCTTT
CASSVSPGQGAEAFF
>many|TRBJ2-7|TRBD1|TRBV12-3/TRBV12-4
TGTGCCAGCAGGGGGACAGGAAAAGAGCAGTACTTC
CASRGTGKEQYF
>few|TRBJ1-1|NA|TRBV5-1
TGCGCCAGCAGCTTGGCAGAACGCACTGAAGCTTTCTTT
CASSLAERTEAFF
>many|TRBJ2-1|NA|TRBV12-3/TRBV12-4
TGTGCCAGCAGTCGGCTCAATGAGCAGTTCTTC
CASSRLNEQFF
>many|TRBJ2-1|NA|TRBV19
TGTGCCAGTAGCCCTTTACGTGCCCCGTCCCACAATGAGCAGTTCTTC
CASSPLRAPSHNEQFF
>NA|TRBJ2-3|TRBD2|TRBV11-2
TGTGCCAGCAGCCGACTAGCGGAGAACACAGATACGCAGTATTTT
CASSRLAENTDTQYF